These T cell receptor beta chains were read from a single sample in a study of blood T cell repertoires in COVID-19. The repertoire was sequenced with immunoSEQ multiplex PCR; TCRdb's copy has only in-frame clones and lacks some. The data show approximately 59,000 clones, about 81% seen once. The material sequenced was peripheral blood. These receptors were obtained from an elderly man with acute or convalescent COVID-19. Each CDR3 is given with its conserved first and last residue. The order of the fields is J gene, V gene, CDR3 protein.

TRBJ2-2	TRBV27	CASRRGGASNTGELFF
TRBJ2-7	TRBV5-5	CASSRGLGSSYEQYF
TRBJ1-2	TRBV7-9	CASSLADRGGYTF
TRBJ2-1	TRBV6-2/TRBV6-3	CASSLLQGYNEQFF
TRBJ1-2	TRBV7-8	CASSYTGVEGYTF
TRBJ2-3	TRBV20-1	CSASPRGGTDTQYF
TRBJ2-7	TRBV7-9	CASSRSRDRDPEQYF
TRBJ1-2	TRBV24-1	CATSHAGHYGYTF
TRBJ1-5	TRBV5-1	CASSATGLNQPQHF
TRBJ2-5	TRBV30	CAWKTSGFGTQYF
TRBJ1-4	TRBV6-2/TRBV6-3	CASSTGRRKLFF
TRBJ1-6	TRBV5-1	CASSLIGEGNSPLHF
TRBJ1-5	TRBV2	CASSRWGDSNQPQHF
TRBJ2-5	TRBV5-1	CASSLVSETQYF
TRBJ2-7	TRBV7-9	CASSHSSKGDPYEQYF
TRBJ1-1	TRBV3-1/TRBV3-2	CASSQRDTEAFF
TRBJ2-1	TRBV23-1	CATVGDAYNEQFF
TRBJ2-1	TRBV2	CAIGESGRSYNEQFF
TRBJ1-5	TRBV27	CASSRQGAQPQHF
TRBJ2-3	TRBV7-2	CASSLGVRGLAGTDTQYF
TRBJ2-7	TRBV7-2	CASSLGPLLYEQYF
TRBJ2-1	TRBV5-1	CASSLEGQDNEQFF
TRBJ2-3	TRBV6-1	CASSDPSGSSTDTQYF
TRBJ1-3	TRBV18	CASSPADRGDTIYF
TRBJ2-2	TRBV19	CASSSPSWGLPNTGELFF
TRBJ1-6	TRBV19	CASSIYSNNSPLHF
TRBJ1-2	TRBV7-2	CASSLLQNNYGYTF
TRBJ2-2	TRBV5-1	CASSEGLATGGELFF
TRBJ2-1	TRBV29-1	CSVDKPPSSYNEQFF
TRBJ2-4	TRBV27	CASSLSRRTKNIQYF
TRBJ2-3	TRBV18	CASSPAISLGTDTQYF
TRBJ1-4	TRBV5-1	CASSWGTGVEKLFF
TRBJ1-5	TRBV9	CASSATGGEQPQHF
TRBJ1-2	TRBV2	CASGLDRNYGYTF
TRBJ1-4	TRBV27	CASSSGANEKLFF
TRBJ1-2	TRBV6-1	CASSDNAVNGYTF
TRBJ2-7	TRBV5-6	CASSLARGTTSYEQYF
TRBJ1-6	TRBV5-1	CASSIDRASYNSPLHF
TRBJ2-5	TRBV5-6	CASSMTGGEETQYF
TRBJ1-6	TRBV10-3	CAISEGRQGGSYNSPLHF
TRBJ2-2	TRBV10-3	CAISGWDRGFTGELFF
TRBJ2-3	TRBV7-2	CASSLSGTSGGRGDTQYF
TRBJ2-7	TRBV7-9	CASSYLAGGTYEQYF
TRBJ2-7	TRBV6-2/TRBV6-3	CASSFAYEQYF
TRBJ2-5	TRBV15	CATSDPTGLQETQYF
TRBJ2-7	TRBV4-2	CASSQELVAFHEQYF
TRBJ2-7	TRBV4-1	CASSQGTSGGIYEQYF
TRBJ1-1	TRBV11-2	CASSLVAGFEAFF
TRBJ1-1	TRBV5-1	CASSKQTGPNTEAFF
TRBJ2-1	TRBV18	CASSPMTSGGEQFF
TRBJ1-2	TRBV10-3	CAISELSNYGYTF
TRBJ1-5	TRBV7-2	CASSLGGHQPQHF
TRBJ2-3	TRBV5-1	CASSSRQVSTDTQYF
TRBJ1-6	TRBV2	CASSEYAIAPGVDSPLHF
TRBJ2-1	TRBV7-6	CASSISGRGFNEQFF
TRBJ2-7	TRBV28	CASSLEAGGSYEQYF
TRBJ2-1	TRBV10-3	CAISGTSGRAAPNEQFF
TRBJ2-7	TRBV19	CASSIGTGYYEQYF